This T cell receptor (beta chain) was documented in a study of TIL therapy for anti-PD-1-resistant metastatic lung cancer. Turning to the study itself: Patients then received nivolumab; progressors got lymphodepletion, TIL and IL-2. Tumors had a median PD-L1 proportion score of about 6%.

The libraries were made with immunoSEQ v3. Method: immunoSEQ multiplex PCR; TCRdb's copy keeps in-frame clones and lacks some. This sample has more than 55,000 clones; 80% to 90% occur once, and the top ten carry roughly 3%. Time point defined: pre-treatment sample, taken before nivolumab and TIL therapy. This TCR came from a person aged 30 to 80 with non-small cell lung cancer. The material was blood, obtained at baseline.

The CDR3 nucleotides read TGTGCCACCGCGTTAGTGGGTCTTCTTAACATGAACACTGAAGCTTTCTTT. Encoded protein: CATALVGLLNMNTEAFF. The chain combines TRBV28 with TRBJ1-1; D call uncertain. Germline lookup yields CDR1 MDHEN and CDR2 SYDVKM. V lost 10 bases to trimming and J lost 0 bases, with 24 bases between them. The length of the CDR3 is 17 residues.